The entry below describes one T cell receptor beta chain. The junction and the germline gene differ at one end; a read error may be behind it. Those enrolled, adults aged roughly 18 to 89 years, came from around 25 US areas. Participants were placed into cohorts based on the clinical history they reported. The entry originates in a study of blood T cell repertoires in COVID-19. Study-wide context: The cDNA or gDNA used as material had been derived from T cells, B-cell-depleted T cells, or PBMCs.

Produced via immunoSEQ multiplex PCR; TCRdb's table is partial and in-frame only. This table holds roughly 230,000 clones, about 79% found once. The receptor was isolated from a woman aged 60-75 years who had recovered from COVID-19. What was sequenced was PBMCs or T cells enriched from blood (not recorded which).

CDR3: CASSLRDTDTQYF. In nucleotides, the CDR3 is TGTGCCAGCTCACTCCGGGACACAGACACGCAGTATTTT. The chain is built from TRBV18 and TRBJ2-3, with D possibly TRBD1 on 6 matching bases. This CDR3 spans 13 amino acids. Per germline, CDR1 KGHSH and CDR2 LQKENI.